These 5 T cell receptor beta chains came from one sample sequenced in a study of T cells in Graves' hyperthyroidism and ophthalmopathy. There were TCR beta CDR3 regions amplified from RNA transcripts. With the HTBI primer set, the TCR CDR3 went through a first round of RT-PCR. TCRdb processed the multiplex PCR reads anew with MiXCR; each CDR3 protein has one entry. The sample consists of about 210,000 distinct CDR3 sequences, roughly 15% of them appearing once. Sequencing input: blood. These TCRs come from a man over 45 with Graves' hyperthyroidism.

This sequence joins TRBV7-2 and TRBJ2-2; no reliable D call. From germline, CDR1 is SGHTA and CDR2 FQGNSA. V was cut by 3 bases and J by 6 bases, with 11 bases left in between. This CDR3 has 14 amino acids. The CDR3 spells CASSFNRPPGELFF. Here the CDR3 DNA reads TGTGCCAGCAGCTTCAACCGACCCCCCGGGGAGCTGTTTTTT. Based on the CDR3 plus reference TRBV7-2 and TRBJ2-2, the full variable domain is GAGVSQSPSNKVTEKGKDVELRCDPISGHTALYWYRQSLGQGLEFLIYFQGNSAPDKSGLPSDRFSAERTGGSVSTLTIQRTQQEDSAVYLCASSFNRPPGELFFGEGSRLTVL.

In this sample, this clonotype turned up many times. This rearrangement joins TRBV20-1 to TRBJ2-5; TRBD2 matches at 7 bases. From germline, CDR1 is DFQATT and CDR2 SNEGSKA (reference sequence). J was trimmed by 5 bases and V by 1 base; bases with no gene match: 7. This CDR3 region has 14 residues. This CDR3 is CSARGGAGDETQYF. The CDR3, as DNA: TGCAGTGCTAGAGGCGGGGCGGGAGACGAGACCCAGTACTTC.

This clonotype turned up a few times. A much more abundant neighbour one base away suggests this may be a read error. The CDR3 nucleotides are TGTGCCAGCTCACCACCAGGGGCTCAAGAGACCCAGTACTTC. It is translated as CASSPPGAQETQYF. The genes are TRBV18 and TRBJ2-5; TRBD1 is a possible D gene (5 bases). Per the germline V gene, CDR1 is KGHSH and CDR2 is LQKENI. The CDR3 length is 14 residues. V was clipped by 0 bases and J by 2 bases, with 7 bases between them.

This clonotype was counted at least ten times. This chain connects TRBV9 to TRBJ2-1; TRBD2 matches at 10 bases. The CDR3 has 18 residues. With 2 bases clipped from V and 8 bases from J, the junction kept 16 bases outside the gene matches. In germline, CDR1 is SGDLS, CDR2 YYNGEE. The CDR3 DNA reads TGTGCCAGCAGCGTTGGGTGGGATAGCGGGAGGCCTGCCTATGAGCAGTTCTTC. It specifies CASSVGWDSGRPAYEQFF.

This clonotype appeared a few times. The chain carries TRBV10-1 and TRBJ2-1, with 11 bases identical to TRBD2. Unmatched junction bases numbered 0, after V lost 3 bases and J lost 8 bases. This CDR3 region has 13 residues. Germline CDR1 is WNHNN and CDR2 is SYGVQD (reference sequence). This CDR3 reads CASSDSGRDEQFF. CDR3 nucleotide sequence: TGCGCCAGCAGTGATAGCGGGAGGGATGAGCAGTTCTTC.